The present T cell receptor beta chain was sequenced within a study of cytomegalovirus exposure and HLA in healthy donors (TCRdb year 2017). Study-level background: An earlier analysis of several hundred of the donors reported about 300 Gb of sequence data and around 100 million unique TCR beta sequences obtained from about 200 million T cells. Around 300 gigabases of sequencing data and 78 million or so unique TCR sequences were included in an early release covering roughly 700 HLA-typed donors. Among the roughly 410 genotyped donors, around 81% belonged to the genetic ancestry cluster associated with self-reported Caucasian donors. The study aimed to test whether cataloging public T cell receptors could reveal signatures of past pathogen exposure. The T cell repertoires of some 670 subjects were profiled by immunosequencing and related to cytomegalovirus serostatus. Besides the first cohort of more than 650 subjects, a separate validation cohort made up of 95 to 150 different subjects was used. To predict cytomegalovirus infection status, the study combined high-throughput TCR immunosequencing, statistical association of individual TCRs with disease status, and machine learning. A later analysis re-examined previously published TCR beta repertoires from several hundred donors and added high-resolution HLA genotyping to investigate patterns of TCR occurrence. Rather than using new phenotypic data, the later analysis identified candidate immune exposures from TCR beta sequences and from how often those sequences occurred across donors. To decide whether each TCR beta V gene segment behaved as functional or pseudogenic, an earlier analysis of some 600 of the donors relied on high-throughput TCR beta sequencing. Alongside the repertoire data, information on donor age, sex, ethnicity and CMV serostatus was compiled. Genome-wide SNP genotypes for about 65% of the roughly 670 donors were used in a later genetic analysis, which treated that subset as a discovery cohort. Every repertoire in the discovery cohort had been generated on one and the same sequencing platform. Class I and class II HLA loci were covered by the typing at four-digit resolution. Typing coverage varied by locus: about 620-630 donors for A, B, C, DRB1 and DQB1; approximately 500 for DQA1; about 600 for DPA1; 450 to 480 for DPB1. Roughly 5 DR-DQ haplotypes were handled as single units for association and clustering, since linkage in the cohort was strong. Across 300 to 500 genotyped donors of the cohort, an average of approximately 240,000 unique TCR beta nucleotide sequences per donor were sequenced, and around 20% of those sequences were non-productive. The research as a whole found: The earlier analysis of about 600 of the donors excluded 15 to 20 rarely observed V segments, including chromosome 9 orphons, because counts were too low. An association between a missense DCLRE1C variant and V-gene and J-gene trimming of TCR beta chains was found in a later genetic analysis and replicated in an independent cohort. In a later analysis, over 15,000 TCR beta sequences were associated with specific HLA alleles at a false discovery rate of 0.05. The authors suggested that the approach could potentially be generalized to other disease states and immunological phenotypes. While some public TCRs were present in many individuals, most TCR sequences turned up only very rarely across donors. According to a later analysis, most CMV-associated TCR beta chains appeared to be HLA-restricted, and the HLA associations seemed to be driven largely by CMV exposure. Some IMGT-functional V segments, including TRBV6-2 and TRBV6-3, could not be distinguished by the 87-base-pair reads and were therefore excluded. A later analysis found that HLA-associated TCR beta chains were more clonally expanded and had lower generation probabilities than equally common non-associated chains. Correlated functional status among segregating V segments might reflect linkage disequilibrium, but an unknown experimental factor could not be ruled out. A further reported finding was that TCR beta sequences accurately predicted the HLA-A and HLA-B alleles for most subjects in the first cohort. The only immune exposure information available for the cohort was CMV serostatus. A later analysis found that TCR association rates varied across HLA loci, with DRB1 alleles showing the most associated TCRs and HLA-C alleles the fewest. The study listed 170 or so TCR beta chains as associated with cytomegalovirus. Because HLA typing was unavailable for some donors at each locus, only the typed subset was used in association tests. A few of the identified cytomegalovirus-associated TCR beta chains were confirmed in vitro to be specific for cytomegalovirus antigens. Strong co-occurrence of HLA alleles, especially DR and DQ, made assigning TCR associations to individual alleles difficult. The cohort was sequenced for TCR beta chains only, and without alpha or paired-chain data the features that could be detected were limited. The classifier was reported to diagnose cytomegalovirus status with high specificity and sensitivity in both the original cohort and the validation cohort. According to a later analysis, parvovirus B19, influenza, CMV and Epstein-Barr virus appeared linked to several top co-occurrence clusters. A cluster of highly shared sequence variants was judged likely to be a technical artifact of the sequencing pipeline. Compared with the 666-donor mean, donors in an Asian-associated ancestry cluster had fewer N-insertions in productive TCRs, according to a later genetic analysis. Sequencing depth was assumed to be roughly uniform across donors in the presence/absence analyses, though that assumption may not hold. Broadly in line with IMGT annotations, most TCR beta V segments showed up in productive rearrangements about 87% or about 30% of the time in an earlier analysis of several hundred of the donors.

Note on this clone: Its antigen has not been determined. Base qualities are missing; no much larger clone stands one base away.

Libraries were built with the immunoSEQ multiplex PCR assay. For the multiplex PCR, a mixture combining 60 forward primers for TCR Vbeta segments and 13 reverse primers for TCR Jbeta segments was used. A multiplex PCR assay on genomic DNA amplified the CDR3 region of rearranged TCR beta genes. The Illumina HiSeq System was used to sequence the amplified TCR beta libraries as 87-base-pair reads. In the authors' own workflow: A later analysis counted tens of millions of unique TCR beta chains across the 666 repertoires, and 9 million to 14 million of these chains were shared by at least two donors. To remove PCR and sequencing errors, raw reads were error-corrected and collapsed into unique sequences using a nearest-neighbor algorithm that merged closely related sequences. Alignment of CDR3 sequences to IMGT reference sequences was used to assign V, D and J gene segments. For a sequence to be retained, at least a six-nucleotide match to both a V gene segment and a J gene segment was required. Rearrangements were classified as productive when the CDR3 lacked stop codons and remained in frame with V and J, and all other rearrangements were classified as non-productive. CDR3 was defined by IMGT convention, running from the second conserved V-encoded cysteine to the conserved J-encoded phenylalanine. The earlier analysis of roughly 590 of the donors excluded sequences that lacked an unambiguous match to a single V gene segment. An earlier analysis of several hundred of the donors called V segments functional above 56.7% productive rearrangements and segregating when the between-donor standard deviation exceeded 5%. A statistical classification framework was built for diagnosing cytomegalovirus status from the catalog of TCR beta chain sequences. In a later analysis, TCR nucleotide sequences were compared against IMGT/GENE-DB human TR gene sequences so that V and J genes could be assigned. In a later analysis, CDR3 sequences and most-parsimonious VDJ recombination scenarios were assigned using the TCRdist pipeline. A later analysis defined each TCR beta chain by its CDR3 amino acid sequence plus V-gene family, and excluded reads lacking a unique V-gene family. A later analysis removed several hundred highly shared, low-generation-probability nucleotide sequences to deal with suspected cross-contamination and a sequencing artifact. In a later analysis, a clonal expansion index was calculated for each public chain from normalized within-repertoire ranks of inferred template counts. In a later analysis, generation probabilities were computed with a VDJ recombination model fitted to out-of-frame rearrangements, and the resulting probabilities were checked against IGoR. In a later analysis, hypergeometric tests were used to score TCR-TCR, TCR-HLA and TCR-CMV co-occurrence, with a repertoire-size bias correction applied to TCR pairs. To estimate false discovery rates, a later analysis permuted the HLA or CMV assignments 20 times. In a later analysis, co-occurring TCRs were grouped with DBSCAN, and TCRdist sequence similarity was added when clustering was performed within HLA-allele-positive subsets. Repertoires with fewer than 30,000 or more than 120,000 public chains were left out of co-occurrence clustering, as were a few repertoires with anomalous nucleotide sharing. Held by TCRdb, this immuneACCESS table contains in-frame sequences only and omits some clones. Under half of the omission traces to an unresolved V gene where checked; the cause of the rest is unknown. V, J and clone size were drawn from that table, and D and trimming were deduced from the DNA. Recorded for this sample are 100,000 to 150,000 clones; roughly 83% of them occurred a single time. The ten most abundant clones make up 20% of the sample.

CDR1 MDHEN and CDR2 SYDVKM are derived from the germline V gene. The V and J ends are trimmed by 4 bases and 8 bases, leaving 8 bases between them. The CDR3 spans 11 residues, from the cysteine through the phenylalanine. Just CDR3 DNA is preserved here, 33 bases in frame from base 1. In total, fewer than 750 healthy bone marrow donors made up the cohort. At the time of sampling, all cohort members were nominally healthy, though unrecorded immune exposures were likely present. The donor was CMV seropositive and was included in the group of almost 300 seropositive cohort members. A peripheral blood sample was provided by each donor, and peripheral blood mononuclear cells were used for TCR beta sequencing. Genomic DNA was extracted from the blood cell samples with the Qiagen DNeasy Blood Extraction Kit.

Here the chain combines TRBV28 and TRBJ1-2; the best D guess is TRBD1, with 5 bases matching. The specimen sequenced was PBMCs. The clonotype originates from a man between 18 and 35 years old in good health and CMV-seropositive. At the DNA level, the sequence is TGTGCCAGCAGTTACAGGTACGGCTACACCTTC. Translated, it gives CASSYRYGYTF.